This TCR beta chain was identified in a study of blood T cell repertoires in COVID-19. This clone appeared a few times. CDR1 is MNHNY, CDR2 SVGAGI, per germline (reference sequence). The CDR3 has 14 amino acids. Unmatched junction bases numbered 4, after V lost 2 bases and J lost 5 bases. Clones were sequenced by immunoSEQ multiplex PCR, and TCRdb holds only the in-frame ones, with some missing. The data show 200,000 to 250,000 clones, with 80% to 90% seen just once and more than 0.75% held by the top ten. The source is a man between 40 and 49 years old with acute or convalescent COVID-19. The source material was peripheral blood. This chain joins TRBV6-6 and TRBJ1-1; 8 bases map to TRBD1. The CDR3 DNA reads TGTGCCAGCAGTTACCCCGGACAGGGAACTGAAGCTTTCTTT. It codes for CASSYPGQGTEAFF.